This TCR beta chain comes out of a study of blood T cell repertoires in COVID-19. On the study more broadly: PBMCs, B-cell-depleted T cells, or T cells were the source of the cDNA or gDNA that made up the material.

Under the authors' procedure: Reference gene primer amplification in the assay estimated nucleated cell counts. Only in-frame clones appear in the TCRdb table, and some are missing; sequencing was by immunoSEQ multiplex PCR. Clone size and the V and J calls come from that table; the DNA yielded D and trimming. The sample lists roughly 53,000 clones, about nine tenths occurring once. The V and J ends lost 3 bases and 0 bases respectively, with 10 bases between them. CDR3 length equals 16 residues. Germline V gene sequence: CDR1 SGHDT, CDR2 YYEEEE. Only one count was recorded for this clone. The specimen was peripheral blood. The origin of this receptor is an older man with acute or convalescent COVID-19. The V call is TRBV5-6, the J call TRBJ1-6, with D tentatively TRBD1 (5 bases). This chain's CDR3 is CASSWRGISYNSPLHF. CDR3 in DNA: TGTGCCAGCAGCTGGAGGGGAATCTCCTATAATTCACCCCTCCACTTT.